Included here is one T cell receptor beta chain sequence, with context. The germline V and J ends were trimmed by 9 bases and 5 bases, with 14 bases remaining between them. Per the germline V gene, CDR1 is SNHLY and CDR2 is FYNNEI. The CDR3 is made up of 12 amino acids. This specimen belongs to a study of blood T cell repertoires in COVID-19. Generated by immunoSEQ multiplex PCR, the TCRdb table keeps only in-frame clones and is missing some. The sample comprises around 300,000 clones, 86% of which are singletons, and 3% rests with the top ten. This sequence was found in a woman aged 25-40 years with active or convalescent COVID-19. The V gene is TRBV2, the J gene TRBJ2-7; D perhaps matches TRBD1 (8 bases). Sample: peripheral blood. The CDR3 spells CASYRGGHEQYF. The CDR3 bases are TGTGCCAGTTACAGGGGGGGACACGAGCAGTACTTC.